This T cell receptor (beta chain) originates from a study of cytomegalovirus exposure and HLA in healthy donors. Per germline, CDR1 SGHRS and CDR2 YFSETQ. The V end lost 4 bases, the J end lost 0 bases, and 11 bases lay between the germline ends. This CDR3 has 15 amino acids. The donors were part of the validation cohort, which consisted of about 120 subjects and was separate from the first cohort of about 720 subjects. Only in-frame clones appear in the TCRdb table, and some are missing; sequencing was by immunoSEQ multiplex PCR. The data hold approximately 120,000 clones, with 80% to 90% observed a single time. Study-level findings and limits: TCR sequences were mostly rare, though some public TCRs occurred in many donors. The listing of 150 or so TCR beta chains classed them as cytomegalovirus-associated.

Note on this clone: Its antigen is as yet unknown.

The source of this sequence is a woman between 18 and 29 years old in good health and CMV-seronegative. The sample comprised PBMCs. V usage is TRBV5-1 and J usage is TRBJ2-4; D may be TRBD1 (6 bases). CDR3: CASSPDRLAKNIQYF. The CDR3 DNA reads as TGCGCCAGCAGCCCTGACAGGCTAGCCAAAAACATTCAGTACTTC.